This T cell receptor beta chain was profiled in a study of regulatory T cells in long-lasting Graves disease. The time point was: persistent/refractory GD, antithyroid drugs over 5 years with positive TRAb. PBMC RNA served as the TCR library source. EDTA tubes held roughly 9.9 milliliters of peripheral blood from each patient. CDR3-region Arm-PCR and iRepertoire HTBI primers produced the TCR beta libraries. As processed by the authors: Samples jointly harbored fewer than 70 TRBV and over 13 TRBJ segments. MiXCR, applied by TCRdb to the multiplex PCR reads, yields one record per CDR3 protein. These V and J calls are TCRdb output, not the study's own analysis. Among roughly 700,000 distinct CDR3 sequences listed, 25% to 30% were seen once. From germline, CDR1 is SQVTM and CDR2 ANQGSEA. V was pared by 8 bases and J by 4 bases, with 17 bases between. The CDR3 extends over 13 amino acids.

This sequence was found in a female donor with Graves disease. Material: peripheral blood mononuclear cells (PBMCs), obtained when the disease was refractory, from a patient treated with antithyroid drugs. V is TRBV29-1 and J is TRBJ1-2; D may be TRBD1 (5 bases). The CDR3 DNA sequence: TGCAGCATCCGGGACCCCTTTAGCTATGGCTACACCTTC. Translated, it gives CSIRDPFSYGYTF.